One sample yielded the 9 T cell receptor beta chains listed below, sequenced in a study of Graves' ophthalmopathy and Graves' hyperthyroidism. Beta-chain TCR CDR3 regions were amplified from RNA transcripts. In the first round, RT-PCR was carried out with HTBI primers, and a multiplex PCR formed the second round. TCRdb ran MiXCR on the multiplex PCR reads and lists one entry per CDR3 protein. Here the sample spans about 700,000 distinct CDR3 sequences, around 40% being singletons. The material sequenced was peripheral blood. The receptor source for this set is an adult man with Graves' ophthalmopathy.

This clonotype occurred many times. At one boundary the junction diverges from the germline segment, which might be a read error. V and J are TRBV24-1 and TRBJ1-5, with D tentatively TRBD1 (5 bases). Per the germline V gene, CDR1 is KGHDR and CDR2 is SFDVKD. The CDR3 has 18 amino acids. The CDR3 DNA reads as TGTGCCAGCAGTTACTCGATGTCCCATGGAGGGGCAAATCAGCCCCAGCATTTT. Translating it yields CASSYSMSHGGANQPQHF.

The rearrangement joins TRBV10-1 to TRBJ2-7, with 7 bases matching TRBD1. CDR3 length: 17 amino acids. The V gene's germline CDR1 is WNHNN and CDR2 SYGVQD (reference sequence). V was pared by 6 bases and J by 2 bases, with 16 bases of the junction left unmatched. The CDR3 bases are TGCGCCAGCAGCCAAGTTTATATCCCGCAGGGGGCCTACGAGCAGTACTTC. Encoded protein: CASSQVYIPQGAYEQYF.

The genes are TRBV2 and TRBJ1-4; D is unclear. Germline values: CDR1 SNHLY, CDR2 FYNNEI. There are 15 residues in the CDR3. V was shortened by 6 bases and J by 3 bases, with 14 bases between the two germline ends. Written as DNA, the CDR3 is TGTGCCAGCAGCCGCCGGACCGGGCCTAATGAAAAACTGTTTTTT. Its protein product is CASSRRTGPNEKLFF.

This clonotype was detected only a few times. The V call is TRBV29-1, the J call TRBJ2-3; D possibly corresponds to TRBD2 (5 bases). This CDR3 spans 14 amino acids. Trimming took off 6 bases at V and 0 bases at J, with 13 bases between the two ends. CDR1 and CDR2 from the germline V gene are SQVTM and ANQGSEA. This CDR3 reads CSVRTGLSTDTQYF. The CDR3 DNA follows: TGCAGCGTCCGTACCGGACTTAGCACAGATACGCAGTATTTT.

This clonotype was detected many times. This chain connects TRBV2 to TRBJ1-6; D is unclear. With 6 bases removed from V and 7 bases from J, the gap between germline ends came to 7 bases. The CDR3 spans 12 residues. Germline-derived CDR1 and CDR2 are SNHLY and FYNNEI. The CDR3 bases are TGTGCCAGCAGGGGCGGCAATTCACCCCTCCACTTT. Its protein is CASRGGNSPLHF.

The V and J genes are TRBV29-1 and TRBJ1-2, with TRBD1 matching 9 bases. The ends lost 6 bases at V and 1 base at J; junction bases unmatched: 6. CDR1 and CDR2 from the germline V gene are SQVTM and ANQGSEA. CDR3 length equals 14 residues. CDR3 DNA: TGCAGCGTAGGGGACAGGGACCTTAACTATGGCTACACCTTC. This encodes CSVGDRDLNYGYTF. Together with reference TRBV29-1 and TRBJ1-2, the CDR3 gives the full variable domain: SAVISQKPSRDICQRGTSLTIQCQVDSQVTMMFWYRQQPGQSLTLIATANQGSEATYESGFVIDKFPISRPNLTFSTLTVSNMSPEDSSIYLCSVGDRDLNYGYTFGSGTRLTVV.

This clonotype was recorded at least ten times. CDR3 sequence reads: CASKGQGASREQYF. Here the CDR3 DNA reads TGTGCCAGCAAGGGCCAGGGGGCATCGCGGGAGCAGTACTTC. The V call is TRBV2, the J call TRBJ2-7, with TRBD1 matching 8 bases. This CDR3 is built from 14 residues. V gave up 7 bases and J gave up 7 bases; unmatched junction bases: 12. Germline CDR1 and CDR2: SNHLY and FYNNEI.

This chain connects TRBV20-1 to TRBJ2-7; D gene ambiguous. The CDR3 is made up of 13 amino acids. From germline, CDR1 is DFQATT and CDR2 SNEGSKA (reference sequence). Trimming left V 3 bases short and J 9 bases short, with 18 bases between. CDR3 DNA sequence: TGCAGTGCTAGGCCCCCGACAAGTTTTGGGCAGTACTTC. Translating gives CSARPPTSFGQYF.

At least ten counts were recorded for this clonotype. This chain's CDR3 is CASSYSNSPLHF. CDR3 in DNA: TGTGCCAGCAGTTACAGCAATTCACCCCTCCACTTT. The chain joins TRBV25-1 to TRBJ1-6; unclear D gene. Looked up from germline, CDR1 is MGHDK and CDR2 is SYGVNS. Trimming removed 5 bases at V and 7 bases at J, with 6 bases between. The CDR3 contains 12 residues.